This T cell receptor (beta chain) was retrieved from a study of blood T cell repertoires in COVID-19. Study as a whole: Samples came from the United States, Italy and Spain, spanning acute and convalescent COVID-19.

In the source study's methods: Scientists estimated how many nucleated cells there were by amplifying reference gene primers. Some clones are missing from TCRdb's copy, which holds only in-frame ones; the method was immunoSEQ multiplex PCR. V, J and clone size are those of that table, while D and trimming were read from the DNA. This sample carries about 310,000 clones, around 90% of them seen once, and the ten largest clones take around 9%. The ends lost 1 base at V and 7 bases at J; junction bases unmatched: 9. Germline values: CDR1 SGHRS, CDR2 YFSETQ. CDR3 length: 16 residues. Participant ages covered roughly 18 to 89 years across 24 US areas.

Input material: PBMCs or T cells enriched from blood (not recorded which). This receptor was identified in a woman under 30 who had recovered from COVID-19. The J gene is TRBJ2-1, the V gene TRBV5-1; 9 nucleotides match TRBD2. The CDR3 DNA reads TGCGCCAGCAGCTTGATGGCGGGAGGGCCGGAGAATGAGCAGTTCTTC. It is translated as CASSLMAGGPENEQFF. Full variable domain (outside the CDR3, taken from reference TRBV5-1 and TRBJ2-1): KAGVTQTPRYLIKTRGQQVTLSCSPISGHRSVSWYQQTPGQGLQFLFEYFSETQRNKGNFPGRFSGRQFSNSRSEMNVSTLELGDSALYLCASSLMAGGPENEQFFGPGTRLTVL.